This TCR beta chain was recorded in a study of blood T cells in healthy people across ages. Primed by a sample-barcoded 5' primer and a J-beta primer mix, a second PCR proceeded for roughly 6 to 12 cycles. TCRdb recomputed calls from the 5' RACE reads with MiXCR, one row per CDR3 protein. In the table there are roughly 1,800,000 distinct CDR3 sequences, about 49% of which are singletons. V lost 0 bases and J 5 bases, leaving 27 bases between the germline ends. The germline V gene encodes CDR1 SGDLS and CDR2 YYNGEE. This CDR3 has 20 residues. This clonotype came up once. This receptor was taken from a woman in her thirties or forties in good health. The V and J genes are TRBV9 and TRBJ2-1, with a tentative D call TRBD1 (5 bases). The sample comprised blood. CDR3 in DNA: TGTGCCAGCAGCGTAGAAATCGATCAGTGGGGCCAACTATCTCACAATGAGCAGTTCTTC. It specifies CASSVEIDQWGQLSHNEQFF.